This TCR beta chain was recorded in a study of glioma-infiltrating T cells after dendritic cell vaccination. Stated time point: after dendritic cell vaccination, including at tumor progression/relapse. Up to about 2 ug genomic DNA was used for TCRB CDR3 amplification. Libraries were prepared by immunoSEQ multiplex PCR; TCRdb keeps only in-frame clonotypes and omits some of them. The sample contains more than 95,000 clones, over 80% of which appear only once. On this clone itself: Its antigen is still unknown.

Germline V gene data show CDR1 as SEHNR and CDR2 as FQNEAQ (reference sequence). V shed 2 bases and J shed 5 bases, with 15 bases lying between them. The CDR3 spans 15 residues. General observations from the study: Higher pretreatment TIL content predicted longer progression-free time and survival.

The chain uses TRBV7-9 and TRBJ2-5; maybe TRBD2 (6 bases). The origin of this receptor is a human donor with glioblastoma. Specimen: blood, collected after dendritic cell vaccination. The CDR3 spells CASSLTEWGVETQYF. The CDR3, as DNA: TGTGCCAGCAGCTTAACGGAGTGGGGGGTCGAGACCCAGTACTTC.